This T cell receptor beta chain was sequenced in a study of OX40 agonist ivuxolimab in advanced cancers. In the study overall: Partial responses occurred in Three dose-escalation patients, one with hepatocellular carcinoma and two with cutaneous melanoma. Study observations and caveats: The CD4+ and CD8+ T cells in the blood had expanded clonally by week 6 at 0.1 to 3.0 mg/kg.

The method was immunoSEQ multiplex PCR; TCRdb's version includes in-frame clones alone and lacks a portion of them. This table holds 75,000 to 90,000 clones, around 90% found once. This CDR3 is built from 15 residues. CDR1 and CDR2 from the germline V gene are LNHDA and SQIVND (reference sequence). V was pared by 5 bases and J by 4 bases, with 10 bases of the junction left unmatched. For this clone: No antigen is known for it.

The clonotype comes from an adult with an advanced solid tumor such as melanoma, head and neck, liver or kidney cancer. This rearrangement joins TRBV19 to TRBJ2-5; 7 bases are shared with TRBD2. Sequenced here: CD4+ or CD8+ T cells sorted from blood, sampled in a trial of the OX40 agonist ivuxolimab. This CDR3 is CASSPRAGARETQYF. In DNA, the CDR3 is TGTGCCAGTAGTCCTCGGGCGGGAGCCAGAGAGACCCAGTACTTC.